This T cell receptor (beta chain) was identified during a study of patients and donors after allogeneic stem cell transplantation. Germline-derived CDR1 and CDR2 are SGHRS and YFSETQ. The CDR3 extends over 15 amino acids. V shed 4 bases, J shed 4 bases, and the junction held 10 bases outside the gene matches. TCRdb re-called the RT-PCR reads with MiXCR, one entry per CDR3 protein. The table has about 10,000 distinct CDR3 sequences, more than 4.5% seen once. The sequenced sample was blood, either unsorted or a sorted T cell fraction (not recorded which). The V and J genes are TRBV5-1 and TRBJ2-5; TRBD1 matches 7 bases. The TCR was taken from a human donor who was either an allogeneic HSCT recipient or a stem cell or donor lymphocyte infusion donor (not recorded which). It is not recorded whose cells these are; they may come from a transplant donor. The CDR3 DNA sequence: TGCGCCAGCAGCCCATTGACAGGGATCGTAGAGACCCAGTACTTC. This encodes CASSPLTGIVETQYF.